The 26 T cell receptor beta chains reported below all come from one sample, sequenced in a study of cytomegalovirus exposure and HLA in healthy donors. PCR used 60 Vbeta primers and 13 Jbeta primers. Sequencing used immunoSEQ multiplex PCR; TCRdb keeps in-frame clones, though not all of them. Here the sample spans about 130,000 clones, 70% to 80% being singletons. Sequencing was performed on PBMCs. Source of these receptors: a man aged 35-49 years in good health and CMV-seronegative.

This CDR3 is CAIRSQGEAFF. The CDR3 DNA is TGTGCCATCAGATCACAGGGGGAAGCTTTCTTT. This chain uses TRBV10-3 with TRBJ1-1; 7 positions match TRBD1. Trimming cost V 6 bases and J 8 bases; bases outside gene matches: 3. Germline lookup yields CDR1 ENHRY and CDR2 SYGVKD. CDR3 length: 11 residues.

The chain recombines TRBV5-1 with TRBJ1-2, with TRBD1 identical over 7 bases. V was clipped by 1 base and J by 2 bases; unmatched bases: 5. CDR1 is SGHRS, CDR2 YFSETQ, per germline. The CDR3 has 15 residues. CDR3 bases: TGCGCCAGCAGCTTGTTCCAGGGGGACAACTATGGCTACACCTTC. Translating gives CASSLFQGDNYGYTF.

Details on this clone: The sample has other DNA sequences that encode this CDR3 too. J is TRBJ2-5 and V is TRBV5-1; D perhaps matches TRBD1 (5 bases). Trimming cost V 5 bases and J 1 base, with 15 bases left between them. Germline-derived CDR1 and CDR2 are SGHRS and YFSETQ. The length of the CDR3 is 15 residues. The CDR3 protein is CASRPLTETQETQYF. CDR3 sequence (DNA): TGCGCCAGCAGGCCCTTGACAGAGACCCAAGAGACCCAGTACTTC.

This clone came up a few times. The V gene is TRBV9, the J gene TRBJ2-1; TRBD1 might be the D (6 bases). There are 17 residues in the CDR3. Trimming left V 0 bases short and J 0 bases short, with 13 bases between. Germline CDR1 is SGDLS and CDR2 is YYNGEE. The CDR3 bases are TGTGCCAGCAGCGTAGCTACAGGGCCTAGCTCCTACAATGAGCAGTTCTTC. Translation gives CASSVATGPSSYNEQFF. Together with reference TRBV9 and TRBJ2-1, the CDR3 gives the full variable domain: DSGVTQTPKHLITATGQRVTLRCSPRSGDLSVYWYQQSLDQGLQFLIQYYNGEERAKGNILERFSAQQFPDLHSELNLSSLELGDSALYFCASSVATGPSSYNEQFFGPGTRLTVL.

The genes are TRBV10-3 and TRBJ2-2, with TRBD2 identical over 10 bases. This CDR3 has 15 amino acids. Germline V lookup: CDR1 ENHRY, CDR2 SYGVKD. J was trimmed by 3 bases and V by 6 bases; bases with no gene match: 4. The CDR3 bases are TGTGCCATCAGAGTAGGGACTAGCGACACCGGGGAGCTGTTTTTT. It specifies CAIRVGTSDTGELFF.

The count of this clone is one. This chain joins TRBV11-2 and TRBJ2-6, with 7 nucleotides matching TRBD1. The germline V gene has CDR1 SGHAT and CDR2 FQNNGV. CDR3 length equals 16 residues. V was clipped by 3 bases and J by 0 bases; unmatched bases: 2. The CDR3 DNA sequence: TGTGCCAGCAGCTTGACAGGGCTCTCTGGGGCCAACGTCCTGACTTTC. This translates into CASSLTGLSGANVLTF.

The chain links TRBV14 to TRBJ1-5; D gene unclear. CDR1 and CDR2 from the germline V gene are SGHDN and FVKESK. The CDR3 spans 13 residues. V was pared by 0 bases and J by 6 bases, with 6 bases between. The CDR3, as DNA: TGTGCCAGCAGCCAAGATTTCTTTCAGCCCCAGCATTTT. It specifies CASSQDFFQPQHF.

The rearrangement joins TRBV6-5 to TRBJ2-7; a possible D gene is TRBD1 (6 bases). CDR3 size: 13 residues. V shed 7 bases and J shed 3 bases, with 13 bases lying between them. CDR1 MNHEY and CDR2 SVGAGI come from the germline V gene. Here the CDR3 reads CASTPDRNYEQYF. The CDR3 bases are TGTGCCAGCACCCCGGACAGAAACTACGAGCAGTACTTC.

The V and J genes are TRBV6-6 and TRBJ1-2, with 8 bases identical to TRBD1. Per germline, CDR1 MNHNY and CDR2 SVGAGI (reference sequence). J was trimmed by 2 bases and V by 5 bases; bases with no gene match: 7. The CDR3 has 15 residues. The CDR3 is CASSTTGGVNYGYTF. DNA for the CDR3: TGTGCCAGCAGTACAACAGGGGGGGTAAACTATGGCTACACCTTC.

The CDR3 bases are TGTGCCAGCAGCTCTAGAGGGTTCGGGAATGAGCAGTTCTTC. Translating gives CASSSRGFGNEQFF. This chain connects TRBV7-2 to TRBJ2-1, with D perhaps matching TRBD2 (5 bases). V was clipped by 4 bases and J by 7 bases, with 14 bases between them. The CDR3 contains 14 residues. Germline V lookup: CDR1 SGHTA, CDR2 FQGNSA.

V usage is TRBV19 and J usage is TRBJ1-6, with D maybe TRBD1 (6 bases). Trimming stripped 6 bases from V and 8 bases from J, with 17 bases between. CDR1 and CDR2 (germline): LNHDA, SQIVND (reference sequence). This CDR3 spans 15 amino acids. CDR3 loop: CASSHSQGIYSPLHF. The DNA of the CDR3 is TGTGCCAGTAGCCATTCACAGGGAATCTATTCACCCCTCCACTTT.

This clone has more than one count but fewer than ten. The chain is built from TRBV11-2 and TRBJ1-2; D unresolved. Trimming left V 4 bases short and J 5 bases short, with 14 bases between. CDR3 length: 14 amino acids. Germline assignment: CDR1 SGHAT and CDR2 FQNNGV. The CDR3 protein is CASSSLEDPYGYTF. CDR3 bases: TGTGCCAGCAGCTCACTAGAAGACCCTTATGGCTACACCTTC.

The V and J genes are TRBV4-3 and TRBJ1-6, with D possibly TRBD1 on 6 matching bases. This CDR3 region has 15 residues. Trimming cost V 0 bases and J 9 bases, with 12 bases left between them. The V gene's germline CDR1 is LGHNA and CDR2 YSLEER. The CDR3 DNA is TGCGCCAGCAGCCAAGAGGGCAGGGGCGGTTCACCCCTCCACTTT. It codes for CASSQEGRGGSPLHF.

This chain links TRBV29-1 with TRBJ1-2; TRBD1 is a possible D gene (5 bases). CDR1 SQVTM and CDR2 ANQGSEA come from the germline V gene. V was pared by 4 bases and J by 6 bases, with 18 bases between. CDR3 size: 14 residues. This chain's CDR3 is CSVGIQGGPHGYTF. The DNA for the CDR3 is TGCAGCGTTGGTATCCAGGGAGGGCCTCATGGCTACACCTTC.

This clone was picked up one time. As DNA, the CDR3 is TGTGCCAGCGGGACACTTAATGATCAGCCCCAGCATTTT. Translated, it gives CASGTLNDQPQHF. The chain employs TRBV27 and TRBJ1-5; tentative D call: TRBD1 (6 bases). The CDR3 is made up of 13 amino acids. V was clipped by 8 bases and J by 5 bases, with 13 bases between them. Germline V gives CDR1 MNHEY, CDR2 SMNVEV (reference sequence).

V is TRBV5-1 and J is TRBJ2-5; D is undetermined. TRBJ2-7 matches the DNA end more closely, so the J call is doubtful. Germline-derived CDR1 and CDR2 are SGHRS and YFSETQ. The CDR3 covers 13 residues. CDR3 loop: CASSLGQSYEQYF. The CDR3, as DNA: TGCGCCAGCAGCTTGGGTCAATCCTACGAGCAGTACTTC.

The gene calls are TRBV7-2 and TRBJ1-2; weak D call: TRBD1 (6 bases). Germline V gives CDR1 SGHTA, CDR2 FQGNSA. This CDR3 has 14 residues. Trimming stripped 0 bases from V and 9 bases from J, with 14 bases between. The CDR3: CASSLARQGPSYTF. The CDR3 region has the DNA TGTGCCAGCAGCTTAGCGAGGCAGGGGCCGAGCTACACCTTC.

This chain connects TRBV7-6 to TRBJ2-7; no definite D call. Germline-derived CDR1 and CDR2 are SGHVS and FNYEAQ. The CDR3 is 14 residues long. V was clipped by 5 bases and J by 0 bases, with 11 bases between them. CDR3 amino acids: CASSPNPGSYEQYF. CDR3 nucleotide sequence: TGTGCCAGCAGCCCCAACCCGGGCTCCTACGAGCAGTACTTC. Combining the CDR3 with reference TRBV7-6 and TRBJ2-7 gives the whole variable domain GAGVSQSPRYKVTKRGQDVALRCDPISGHVSLYWYRQALGQGPEFLTYFNYEAQQDKSGLPNDRFSAERPEGSISTLTIQRTEQRDSAMYRCASSPNPGSYEQYFGPGTRLTVT.

This chain connects TRBV28 to TRBJ2-5; weak D call: TRBD1 (6 bases). V was shortened by 3 bases and J by 5 bases, with 10 bases between the two germline ends. Looked up from germline, CDR1 is MDHEN and CDR2 is SYDVKM. The CDR3 contains 13 residues. As DNA, the CDR3 is TGTGCCAGCAGTTTTGGACAGAGGGAGACCCAGTACTTC. The encoded protein is CASSFGQRETQYF.

V is TRBV19 and J is TRBJ2-7, with a tentative D call TRBD2 (6 bases). The germline V gene encodes CDR1 LNHDA and CDR2 SQIVND (reference sequence). CDR3 size: 14 residues. Trimming took off 6 bases at V and 6 bases at J, with 18 bases between the two ends. CDR3 in amino acids: CASRQTGSGAEQYF. DNA for the CDR3: TGTGCCAGTAGGCAGACCGGATCGGGAGCCGAGCAGTACTTC.

The chain uses TRBV19 and TRBJ1-1; 8 positions match TRBD1. CDR1 LNHDA and CDR2 SQIVND come from the germline V gene (reference sequence). This CDR3 spans 11 amino acids. Trimming cost V 9 bases and J 6 bases; bases outside gene matches: 3. The CDR3 nucleotides read TGTGCCAGCACGACAGGGGCTGAAGCTTTCTTT. Amino acids: CASTTGAEAFF.

The genes are TRBV7-3 and TRBJ1-1, with D perhaps TRBD1 (5 bases). Germline V lookup: CDR1 SGHTA, CDR2 FQGTGA. Deletions cut 6 bases from V and 4 bases from J, with 15 bases between. The CDR3 spans 14 residues. CDR3 DNA: TGTGCCAGCAGTTGGGACTTCAGGAGCACTGAAGCTTTCTTT. It yields the protein CASSWDFRSTEAFF.

V gene TRBV6-5 combines with J gene TRBJ2-7; weak D call: TRBD1 (6 bases). The CDR3 totals 15 residues. V lost 6 bases to trimming and J lost 4 bases, with 19 bases between them. Per germline, CDR1 MNHEY and CDR2 SVGAGI. The CDR3 DNA follows: TGTGCCAGCAGCCTAACTCGGGACACAATGTACGAGCAGTACTTC. Translating it yields CASSLTRDTMYEQYF.

The rearrangement uses TRBV19 and TRBJ1-5; the D is unclear. V was shortened by 11 bases and J by 9 bases, with 5 bases between the two germline ends. Germline CDR1 LNHDA, CDR2 SQIVND (reference sequence). The CDR3 contains 8 residues. DNA for the CDR3: TGTGCCGAGGGGCCCCAGCATTTT. It codes for CAEGPQHF.

The J gene is TRBJ1-2, the V gene TRBV29-1, with TRBD1 matching 7 bases. V shed 5 bases and J 1 base; nucleotides not matched to a gene: 1. CDR3 length equals 12 residues. CDR1 is SQVTM, CDR2 ANQGSEA, per germline. Written as DNA, the CDR3 is TGCAGCGTTCGACAGGGTAACTATGGCTACACCTTC. This sequence encodes CSVRQGNYGYTF.

V gene TRBV11-2 combines with J gene TRBJ2-5, with D hard to call. V shed 5 bases and J shed 5 bases, with 6 bases lying between them. This CDR3 has 11 residues. CDR1 and CDR2 from the germline V gene are SGHAT and FQNNGV. CDR3 nucleotides: TGTGCCAGCAGCATCGTCGAGACCCAGTACTTC. Encoded protein: CASSIVETQYF.